The sequence of this T cell receptor (beta chain) was determined in a study of blood T cell repertoires in COVID-19. In the authors' workflow: Estimated nucleated cell counts came from reference gene primer amplification. Using immunoSEQ multiplex PCR, the repertoire was profiled, and TCRdb retains in-frame clones only, with some absent. V, J and clone size are those of that table, while D and trimming were read from the DNA. Of approximately 240,000 clones in the sample, under 95% were seen once. Sequencing used PBMCs or T cells enriched from blood (not recorded which). This receptor was taken from a woman between 18 and 30 years old who had recovered from COVID-19.

The CDR3 nucleotides are TGTGCCACCAGTGGGACAGGTGGGTCGGTAGGTCAGTTCTTC. As protein: CATSGTGGSVGQFF. The rearrangement links TRBV24-1 to TRBJ2-1, with TRBD1 identical over 7 bases. The CDR3 runs 14 residues. Unmatched junction bases numbered 13, after V lost 5 bases and J lost 13 bases. Germline-derived CDR1 and CDR2 are KGHDR and SFDVKD.